This entry concerns a single T cell receptor (beta chain). The data belong to a study of control samples from healthy donors and cancer patients. Trimming stripped 3 bases from V and 0 bases from J, with 7 bases between. CDR1 is SEHNR and CDR2 is FQNEAQ in the germline V gene (reference sequence). The CDR3 consists of 14 residues. The assay was immunoSEQ multiplex PCR, and TCRdb's table has in-frame clones only and misses some. The data hold some 150,000 clones, with around 93% observed a single time. The chain carries TRBV7-9 and TRBJ2-3; tentative D call: TRBD2 (5 bases). The source is a woman aged 60 to 75 in good health. Sample: blood. Here the CDR3 DNA reads TGTGCCAGCAGCTTGTGGGAGAGCACAGATACGCAGTATTTT. Amino acids: CASSLWESTDTQYF.